This TCR beta chain was retrieved from a study of human T cells and chemical hapten exposure. Study results and limitations: Those TCRs sitting above 1 in 1000 frequency stayed the same with DPC sensitization.

Documented time point: patch test 3, about 24 weeks after DPC sensitization. Noted treatment: therapeutic diphenylcyclopropenone sensitization with weekly scalp DPC. From whole blood left unfractionated, total RNA was extracted. Blood sampling occurred before each patch-test application. During construction of the library, unique molecular identifiers were attached to individual cDNA molecules for quantitative, reproducible TCR counting. Original analysis: TCRs per sample had a median of approximately 100,000 and ranged from roughly 20,000 to 700,000. TCRdb recomputed calls from the RACE reads with MiXCR, one row per CDR3 protein. Clone size and V and J calls follow TCRdb, not the original study. Counted here are tens of thousands of distinct CDR3 sequences, about 13% occurring once; the ten biggest clones make up 2% to 2.5%. This clonotype was seen at least ten times. What it recognizes is unknown.

Trimming took 5 bases from V and 8 from J; bases not matched to a gene: 8. CDR3 size: 14 residues. This receptor was identified in a woman aged 40 to 55 with alopecia areata. Some clones in this sample may be carry-over from other donors' samples. Source: whole blood, taken in connection with sensitization to the hapten diphenylcyclopropenone (DPC). The chain uses TRBV12-3 or TRBV12-4 and TRBJ1-4, with TRBD1 matching over 7 bases. CDR3 sequence reads: CASSPTGSGEKLFF. In nucleotides, the CDR3 is TGTGCCAGCAGTCCGACAGGGTCGGGGGAAAAACTGTTTTTT.